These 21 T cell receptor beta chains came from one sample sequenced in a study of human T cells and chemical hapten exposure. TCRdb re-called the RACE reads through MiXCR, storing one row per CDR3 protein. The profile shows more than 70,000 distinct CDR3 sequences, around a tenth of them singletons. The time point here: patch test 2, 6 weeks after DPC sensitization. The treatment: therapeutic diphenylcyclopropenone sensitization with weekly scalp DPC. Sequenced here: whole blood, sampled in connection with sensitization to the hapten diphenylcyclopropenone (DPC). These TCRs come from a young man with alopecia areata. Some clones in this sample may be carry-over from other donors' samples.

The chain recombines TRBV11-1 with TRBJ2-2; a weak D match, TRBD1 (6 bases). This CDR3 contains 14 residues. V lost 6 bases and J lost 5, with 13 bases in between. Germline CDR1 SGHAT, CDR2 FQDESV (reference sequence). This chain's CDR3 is CASSSRGPTGELFF. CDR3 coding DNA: TGTGCCAGCAGTTCCAGGGGCCCGACCGGGGAGCTGTTTTTT.

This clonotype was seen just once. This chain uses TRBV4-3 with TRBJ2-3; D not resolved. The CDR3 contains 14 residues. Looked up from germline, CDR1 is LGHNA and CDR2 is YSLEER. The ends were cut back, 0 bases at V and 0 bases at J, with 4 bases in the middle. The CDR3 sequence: CASSQEVSTDTQYF. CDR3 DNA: TGCGCCAGCAGCCAAGAGGTCAGCACAGATACGCAGTATTTT.

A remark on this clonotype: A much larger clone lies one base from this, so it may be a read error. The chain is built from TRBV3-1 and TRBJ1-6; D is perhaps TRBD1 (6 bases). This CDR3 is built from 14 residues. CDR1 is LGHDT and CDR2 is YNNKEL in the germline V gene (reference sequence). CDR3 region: CASSQWDNNSSLHF. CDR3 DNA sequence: TGTGCCAGCAGCCAATGGGACAATAATTCATCCCTCCACTTT.

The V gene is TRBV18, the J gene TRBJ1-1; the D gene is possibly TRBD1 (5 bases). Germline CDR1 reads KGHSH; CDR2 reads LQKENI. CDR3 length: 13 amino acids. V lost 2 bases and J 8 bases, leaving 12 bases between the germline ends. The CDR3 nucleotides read TGTGCCAGCTCACCAGCCGGGACCGACGAAGCTTTCTTT. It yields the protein CASSPAGTDEAFF.

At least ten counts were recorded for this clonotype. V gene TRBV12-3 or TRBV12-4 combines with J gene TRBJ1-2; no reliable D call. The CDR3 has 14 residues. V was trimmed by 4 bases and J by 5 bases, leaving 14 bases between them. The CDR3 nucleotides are TGTGCCAGCAGTTCCACACAGAGAAGATATGGCTACACCTTC. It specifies CASSSTQRRYGYTF.

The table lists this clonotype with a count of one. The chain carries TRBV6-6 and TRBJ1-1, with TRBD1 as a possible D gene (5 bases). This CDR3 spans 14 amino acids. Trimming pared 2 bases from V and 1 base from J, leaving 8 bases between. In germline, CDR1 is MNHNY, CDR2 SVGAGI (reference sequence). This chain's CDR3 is CASSYDSQNTEAFF. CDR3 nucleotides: TGTGCCAGCAGTTACGACAGCCAGAACACTGAAGCTTTCTTT.

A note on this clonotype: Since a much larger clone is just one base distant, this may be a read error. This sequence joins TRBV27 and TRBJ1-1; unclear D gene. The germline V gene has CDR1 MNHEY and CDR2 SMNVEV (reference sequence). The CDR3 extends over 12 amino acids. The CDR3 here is CASADWNSEAFF. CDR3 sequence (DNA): TGTGCCAGCGCGGACTGGAACTCTGAAGCTTTCTTT.

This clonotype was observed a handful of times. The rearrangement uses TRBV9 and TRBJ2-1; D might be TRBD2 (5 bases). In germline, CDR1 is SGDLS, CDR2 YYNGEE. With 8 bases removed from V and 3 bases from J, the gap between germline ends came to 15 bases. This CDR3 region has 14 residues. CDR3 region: CASGRTLHYNEQFF. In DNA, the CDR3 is TGTGCCAGTGGTAGGACTCTCCACTACAATGAGCAGTTCTTC. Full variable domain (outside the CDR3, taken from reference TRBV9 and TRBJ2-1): DSGVTQTPKHLITATGQRVTLRCSPRSGDLSVYWYQQSLDQGLQFLIQYYNGEERAKGNILERFSAQQFPDLHSELNLSSLELGDSALYFCASGRTLHYNEQFFGPGTRLTVL.

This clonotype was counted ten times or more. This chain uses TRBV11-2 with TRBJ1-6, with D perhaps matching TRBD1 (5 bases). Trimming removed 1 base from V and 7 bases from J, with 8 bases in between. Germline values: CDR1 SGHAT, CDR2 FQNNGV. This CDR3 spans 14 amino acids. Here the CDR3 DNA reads TGTGCCAGCAGCTTAGCTGGGGGAAATTCACCCCTCCACTTT. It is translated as CASSLAGGNSPLHF.

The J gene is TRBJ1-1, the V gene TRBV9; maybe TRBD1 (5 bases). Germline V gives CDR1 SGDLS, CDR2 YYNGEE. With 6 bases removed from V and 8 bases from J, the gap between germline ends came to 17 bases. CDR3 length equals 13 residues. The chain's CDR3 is CASTLSGAGEAFF. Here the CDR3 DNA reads TGTGCCAGCACCCTCAGCGGGGCAGGGGAAGCTTTCTTT.

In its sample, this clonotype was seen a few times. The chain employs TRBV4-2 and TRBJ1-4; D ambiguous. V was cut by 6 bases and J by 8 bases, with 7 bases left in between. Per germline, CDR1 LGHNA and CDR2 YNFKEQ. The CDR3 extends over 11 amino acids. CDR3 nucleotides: TGTGCCAGCAGGGAACTCGAAAAACTGTTTTTT. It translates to CASRELEKLFF.

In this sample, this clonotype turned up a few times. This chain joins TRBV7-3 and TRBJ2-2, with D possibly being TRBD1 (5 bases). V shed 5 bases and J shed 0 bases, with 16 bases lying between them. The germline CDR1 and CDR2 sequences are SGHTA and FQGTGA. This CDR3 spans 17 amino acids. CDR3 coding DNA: TGTGCCAGCAGCACATACCCAGGGAACTCGAACACCGGGGAGCTGTTTTTT. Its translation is CASSTYPGNSNTGELFF.

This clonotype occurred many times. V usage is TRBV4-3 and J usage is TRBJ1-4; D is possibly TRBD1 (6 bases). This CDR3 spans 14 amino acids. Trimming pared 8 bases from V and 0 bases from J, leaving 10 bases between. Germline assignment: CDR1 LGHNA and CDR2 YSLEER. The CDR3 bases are TGCGCCAGCGGACAGTTCGCAACTAATGAAAAACTGTTTTTT. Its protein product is CASGQFATNEKLFF.

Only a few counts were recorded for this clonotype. The DNA of the CDR3 is TGTGCCAGCAGCGTAGCGGCAGGGGGAGATACGCAGTATTTT. Protein product: CASSVAAGGDTQYF. The genes are TRBV9 and TRBJ2-3; TRBD1 matches at 7 bases. CDR1 SGDLS and CDR2 YYNGEE come from the germline V gene. With V trimmed by 0 bases and J by 5 bases, 3 bases remained unmatched. The CDR3 length is 14 residues.

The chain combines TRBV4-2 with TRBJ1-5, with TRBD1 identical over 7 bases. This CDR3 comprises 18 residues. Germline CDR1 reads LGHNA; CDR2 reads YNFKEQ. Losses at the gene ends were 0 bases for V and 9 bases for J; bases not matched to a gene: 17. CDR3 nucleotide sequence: TGTGCCAGCAGCCAAGATAACAGGGGCCCGGCCGGGAATTTGCCCCAGCATTTT. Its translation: CASSQDNRGPAGNLPQHF.

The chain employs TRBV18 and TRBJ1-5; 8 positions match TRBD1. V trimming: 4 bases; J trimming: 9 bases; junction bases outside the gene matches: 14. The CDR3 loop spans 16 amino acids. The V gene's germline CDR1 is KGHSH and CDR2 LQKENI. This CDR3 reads CASSHDDRGLDWPQHF. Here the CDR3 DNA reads TGTGCCAGCTCACACGATGACAGGGGCCTAGACTGGCCCCAGCATTTT.

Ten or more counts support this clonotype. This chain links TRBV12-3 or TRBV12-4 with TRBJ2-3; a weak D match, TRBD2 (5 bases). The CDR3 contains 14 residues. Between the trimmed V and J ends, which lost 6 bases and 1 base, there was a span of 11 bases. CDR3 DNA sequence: TGTGCCAGCAGCGTCCAAGCGGGCACAGATACGCAGTATTTT. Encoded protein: CASSVQAGTDTQYF.

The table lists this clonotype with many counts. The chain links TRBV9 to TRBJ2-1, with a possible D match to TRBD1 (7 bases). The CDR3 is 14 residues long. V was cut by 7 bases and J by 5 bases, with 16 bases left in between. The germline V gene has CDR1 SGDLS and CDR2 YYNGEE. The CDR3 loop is CASAGGGWDNEQFF. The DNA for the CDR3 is TGTGCCAGCGCAGGAGGGGGCTGGGACAATGAGCAGTTCTTC.

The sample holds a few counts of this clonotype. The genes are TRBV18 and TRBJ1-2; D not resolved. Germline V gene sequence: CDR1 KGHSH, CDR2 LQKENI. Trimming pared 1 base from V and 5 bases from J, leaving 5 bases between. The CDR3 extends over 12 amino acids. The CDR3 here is CASSPLAYGYTF. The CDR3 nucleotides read TGTGCCAGCTCACCACTTGCGTATGGCTACACCTTC.

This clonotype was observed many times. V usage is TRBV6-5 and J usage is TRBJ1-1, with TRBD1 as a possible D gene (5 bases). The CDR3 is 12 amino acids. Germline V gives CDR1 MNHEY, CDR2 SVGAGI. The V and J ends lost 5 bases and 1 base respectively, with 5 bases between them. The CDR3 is CASSTGNTEAFF. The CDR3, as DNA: TGTGCCAGCAGTACAGGGAACACTGAAGCTTTCTTT.

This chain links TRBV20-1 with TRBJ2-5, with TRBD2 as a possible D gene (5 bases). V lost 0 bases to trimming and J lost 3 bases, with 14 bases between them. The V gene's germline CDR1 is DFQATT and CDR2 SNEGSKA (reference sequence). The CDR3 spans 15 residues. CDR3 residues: CSARDGAAPKETQYF. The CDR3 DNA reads TGCAGTGCTAGAGATGGAGCGGCTCCAAAAGAGACCCAGTACTTC.